What follows are 14 T cell receptor beta chains derived from one specimen sequenced in a study of Ad26.COV2.S vaccination and SARS-CoV-2 variants. Treatment: roughly 18 received Ad26.COV2.S at low or high dose, single or two shots; 5 received placebo; per-sample allocation not given. Vaccine and placebo recipients were sampled on day 63 after the first injection. Profiled with immunoSEQ multiplex PCR; TCRdb holds only in-frame clones, not every one. The table lists about half a million clones, 70% to 90% of them singletons. Material: peripheral blood, obtained in a trial of Ad26.COV2.S vaccine versus placebo. The receptors come from a person between 18 and 65 years old who received the Ad26.COV2.S COVID-19 vaccine or a placebo.

The rearrangement links TRBV6-5 to TRBJ2-5; D uncertain. This CDR3 comprises 13 residues. Germline CDR1 reads MNHEY; CDR2 reads SVGAGI. V was cut by 7 bases and J by 10 bases, with 19 bases left in between. CDR3 loop: CASTSPTSGFQYF. The CDR3 coding sequence is TGTGCCAGCACCAGCCCTACTTCGGGCTTCCAGTACTTC.

The chain joins TRBV28 to TRBJ2-1; 8 positions match TRBD2. V trimming: 5 bases; J trimming: 5 bases; junction bases outside the gene matches: 11. CDR3 length: 16 amino acids. Germline CDR1 MDHEN, CDR2 SYDVKM. CDR3 sequence reads: CASSPRAGVNHNEQFF. In DNA, the CDR3 is TGTGCCAGCAGTCCGAGAGCGGGAGTTAACCACAATGAGCAGTTCTTC. Together with reference TRBV28 and TRBJ2-1, the CDR3 gives the full variable domain: DVKVTQSSRYLVKRTGEKVFLECVQDMDHENMFWYRQDPGLGLRLIYFSYDVKMKEKGDIPEGYSVSREKKERFSLILESASTNQTSMYLCASSPRAGVNHNEQFFGPGTRLTVL.

The chain's CDR3 is CASSFDNTGELFF. As DNA, the CDR3 is TGCGCCAGCAGCTTCGATAACACCGGGGAGCTGTTTTTT. The genes are TRBV5-1 and TRBJ2-2; D is uncertain. The V gene's germline CDR1 is SGHRS and CDR2 YFSETQ. The V gene lost 2 bases and the J gene lost 2 bases, with 4 bases spanning the gap. The length of the CDR3 is 13 residues.

This rearrangement joins TRBV7-8 to TRBJ2-7; D not resolved. Germline-derived CDR1 and CDR2 are SGHVS and FQNEAQ. The CDR3 spans 15 residues. The V and J ends lost 1 base and 2 bases respectively, with 12 bases between them. The CDR3 region is CASSLVTTLPYEQYF. The CDR3 nucleotides read TGTGCCAGCAGCTTAGTGACAACCTTACCCTACGAGCAGTACTTC.

This clone came up once. This sequence joins TRBV10-2 and TRBJ2-1; 10 nucleotides line up with TRBD2. Germline CDR1 WSHSY, CDR2 SAAADI. V lost 8 bases, J lost 0 bases, and 16 bases stayed unmatched. CDR3 size: 19 residues. Here the CDR3 DNA reads TGCGCCAGCGAGGGAGGAGGACTAGCGGAAAGAAGCTCCTACAATGAGCAGTTCTTC. This translates into CASEGGGLAERSSYNEQFF.

The V call is TRBV5-4, the J call TRBJ1-2; D gene uncertain. CDR1 is SGHNT and CDR2 is YYREEE in the germline V gene (reference sequence). The V end lost 3 bases, the J end lost 2 bases, and 8 bases lay between the germline ends. The CDR3 length is 13 residues. The CDR3 loop reads CASSSPDNYGYTF. The CDR3 DNA reads TGTGCCAGCAGCTCCCCGGACAACTATGGCTACACCTTC.

The chain has TRBV4-3 and TRBJ1-1, with D perhaps TRBD1 (5 bases). CDR3 length: 16 amino acids. V was cut by 0 bases and J by 6 bases, with 17 bases left in between. CDR1 and CDR2 from the germline V gene are LGHNA and YSLEER. The CDR3 region has the DNA TGCGCCAGCAGCCAAGAAATCCGGGGGAAAAGCGCTGAAGCTTTCTTT. Amino acid sequence: CASSQEIRGKSAEAFF.

This chain links TRBV7-9 with TRBJ2-3; the D is unclear. CDR3 length: 13 amino acids. Trimming took 0 bases from V and 7 from J, leaving 8 bases between them. Germline CDR1 and CDR2: SEHNR and FQNEAQ (reference sequence). In DNA, the CDR3 is TGTGCCAGCAGCTTAGCAGCCGGGTATACGCAGTATTTT. Encoded protein: CASSLAAGYTQYF.

V usage is TRBV4-3 and J usage is TRBJ2-7; D remains unclear. This CDR3 spans 13 amino acids. The germline V gene encodes CDR1 LGHNA and CDR2 YSLEER. The V end lost 0 bases, the J end lost 7 bases, and 10 bases lay between the germline ends. In DNA, the CDR3 is TGCGCCAGCAGCCAAGATATTTCCGAGGAGCAGTACTTC. This gives the protein CASSQDISEEQYF.

The chain couples TRBV6-5 to TRBJ1-1, with D possibly being TRBD1 (6 bases). In germline, CDR1 is MNHEY, CDR2 SVGAGI. The V end lost 2 bases, the J end lost 8 bases, and 15 bases lay between the germline ends. The CDR3 is 14 amino acids. The chain's CDR3 is CASSYGGQRREAFF. In nucleotides, the CDR3 is TGTGCCAGCAGTTACGGTGGACAGAGAAGGGAAGCTTTCTTT.

This clone was seen a single time. V is TRBV6-5 and J is TRBJ1-2; a weak D match, TRBD1 (5 bases). Germline CDR1 MNHEY, CDR2 SVGAGI. Trimming left V 6 bases short and J 4 bases short, with 12 bases between. This CDR3 is 13 amino acids long. Here the CDR3 reads CASRQERFYGYTF. CDR3 nucleotide sequence: TGTGCCAGCAGACAGGAAAGATTCTATGGCTACACCTTC.

The chain is built from TRBV12-3 or TRBV12-4 and TRBJ2-1; D remains ambiguous. The CDR3 sequence is 12 residues long. Between the trimmed V and J ends, which lost 6 bases and 7 bases, there was a span of 10 bases. The CDR3 is CASSPSGNEQFF. The DNA for the CDR3 is TGTGCCAGCAGCCCCTCCGGGAATGAGCAGTTCTTC.

This chain connects TRBV19 to TRBJ1-2; D is unclear. This CDR3 contains 15 residues. Per the germline V gene, CDR1 is LNHDA and CDR2 is SQIVND (reference sequence). The V end was cut by 0 bases, the J end by 0 bases, with 8 bases between. The DNA of the CDR3 is TGTGCCAGTAGTATAGATCACAGATCTAACTATGGCTACACCTTC. Translating it yields CASSIDHRSNYGYTF.

This clone was detected only once. The chain has TRBV6-1 and TRBJ2-1; D is perhaps TRBD1 (6 bases). Germline V gives CDR1 MNHNS, CDR2 SASEGT. Between the trimmed V and J ends, which lost 2 bases and 4 bases, there was a span of 24 bases. The CDR3 extends over 19 amino acids. CDR3 sequence: CASSEFLPARDTFYNEQFF. In DNA, the CDR3 is TGTGCCAGCAGTGAATTCTTACCGGCGAGGGACACTTTTTACAATGAGCAGTTCTTC.